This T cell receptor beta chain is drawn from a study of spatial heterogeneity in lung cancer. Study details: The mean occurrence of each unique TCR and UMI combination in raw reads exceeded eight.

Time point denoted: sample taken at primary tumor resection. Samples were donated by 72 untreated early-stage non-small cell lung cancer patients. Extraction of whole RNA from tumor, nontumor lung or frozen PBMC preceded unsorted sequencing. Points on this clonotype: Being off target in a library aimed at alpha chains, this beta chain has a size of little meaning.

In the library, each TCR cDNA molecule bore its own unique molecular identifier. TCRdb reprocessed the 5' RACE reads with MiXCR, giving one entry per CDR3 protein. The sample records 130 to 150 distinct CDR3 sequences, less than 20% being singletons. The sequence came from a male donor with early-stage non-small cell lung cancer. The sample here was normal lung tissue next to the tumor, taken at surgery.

In DNA form, the CDR3 reads TGTGCCAGCAGTGGGGGGACTACCTACGAGCAGTACTTC. Residues: CASSGGTTYEQYF. The V and J genes are TRBV2 and TRBJ2-7; TRBD2 aligns across 7 bases. CDR3 length: 13 amino acids. The J segment lost 2 bases and the V segment lost 4 bases, leaving 2 bases of the junction unmatched. Germline V lookup: CDR1 SNHLY, CDR2 FYNNEI.